This is a list of T cell receptor beta chains from one sample in a study of blood T cell repertoires in COVID-19. Profiled with immunoSEQ multiplex PCR; TCRdb holds only in-frame clones, not every one. The table has 95,000 or so clones, 75% to 85% seen once. The sequenced sample was peripheral blood. These receptor sequences come from a man older than 75 with COVID-19, enrolled during active disease. CDR3s leave out the opening cysteine and the closing phenylalanine or tryptophan.

cdr3_aa: ASSDRADTEAF
v_call: TRBV25-1
j_call: TRBJ1-1

cdr3_aa: ASRPGLAGPYEQY
v_call: TRBV6-5
j_call: TRBJ2-7

cdr3_aa: ASSLTAQETQY
v_call: TRBV19
j_call: TRBJ2-5

cdr3_aa: ASSEASTDTQY
v_call: TRBV19
j_call: TRBJ2-3

cdr3_aa: ASRNTGPGQPQH
v_call: TRBV19
j_call: TRBJ1-5

cdr3_aa: SARTTDEQY
v_call: TRBV20-1
j_call: TRBJ2-7

cdr3_aa: ASSQGARGSLQF
v_call: TRBV7-3
j_call: TRBJ2-1

cdr3_aa: ASSERGGREKLF
v_call: TRBV2
j_call: TRBJ1-4

cdr3_aa: QSDGSHGYT
v_call: TRBV20-1
j_call: TRBJ1-2

cdr3_aa: ASSQGAGTNEQF
v_call: TRBV3-1/TRBV3-2
j_call: TRBJ2-1

cdr3_aa: SASTGRGFDGYT
v_call: TRBV20-1
j_call: TRBJ1-2

cdr3_aa: ASSVAQGTNTGELF
v_call: TRBV9
j_call: TRBJ2-2